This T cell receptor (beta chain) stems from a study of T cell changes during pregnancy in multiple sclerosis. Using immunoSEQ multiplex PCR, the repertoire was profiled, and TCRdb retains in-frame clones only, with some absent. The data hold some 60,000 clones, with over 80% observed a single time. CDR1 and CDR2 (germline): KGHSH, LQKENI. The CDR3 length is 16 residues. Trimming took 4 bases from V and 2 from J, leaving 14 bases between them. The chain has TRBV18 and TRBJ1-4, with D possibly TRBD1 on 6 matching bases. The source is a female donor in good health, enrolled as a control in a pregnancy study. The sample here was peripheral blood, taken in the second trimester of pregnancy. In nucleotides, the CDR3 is TGTGCCAGCTCACGGACAGTGGGGGATACTAATGAAAAACTGTTTTTT. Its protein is CASSRTVGDTNEKLFF.